Listed here are 17 T cell receptor beta chains from one sample, sequenced in a study of T-cell memory formation after mild COVID-19. TCRdb analysed the 5' RACE reads with MiXCR anew, one entry per CDR3 protein. The table lists hundreds of thousands of distinct CDR3 sequences, more than 15% of them singletons. Material: PBMCs or a T cell subset sorted from them (not recorded which). The receptors stem from a man younger than 30 who had mild COVID-19 (a few samples of this study predate the infection). Cell type and time point are not known.

The rearrangement joins TRBV6-5 to TRBJ2-6; TRBD1 might be the D (5 bases). The CDR3 sequence is 17 residues long. Germline values: CDR1 MNHEY, CDR2 SVGAGI. Trimming shortened V by 0 bases and J by 1 base, and 10 bases separated the two germline ends. The CDR3 DNA is TGTGCCAGCAGTTACTCGTTCTCAGGGTCTGGGGCCAACGTCCTGACTTTC. Its translation: CASSYSFSGSGANVLTF.

This clonotype was observed many times. This chain links TRBV5-1 with TRBJ2-5; D is unresolved. The V end was cut by 0 bases, the J end by 0 bases, with 12 bases between. This CDR3 has 16 residues. The germline V gene has CDR1 SGHRS and CDR2 YFSETQ. The chain's CDR3 is CASSLAISKYQETQYF. In DNA, the CDR3 is TGCGCCAGCAGCTTGGCCATTAGCAAGTACCAAGAGACCCAGTACTTC.

This clonotype has more than one count but fewer than ten. J is TRBJ2-1 and V is TRBV12-3 or TRBV12-4, with a possible D match to TRBD2 (6 bases). The ends were cut back, 2 bases at V and 10 bases at J, with 9 bases in the middle. CDR3 length: 12 residues. CDR3 in amino acids: CASSLWSGEQFF. The CDR3 bases are TGTGCCAGCAGTTTATGGAGCGGGGAGCAGTTCTTC.

This clonotype was seen at least ten times. The J gene is TRBJ2-3, the V gene TRBV5-1, with 9 bases lining up with TRBD1. Germline trimming cut 3 bases from V and 3 bases from J; bases unmatched to any gene: 2. Germline loops: CDR1 SGHRS, CDR2 YFSETQ. The CDR3 sequence is 14 residues long. CDR3 residues: CASSSQGATDTQYF. In DNA form, the CDR3 reads TGCGCCAGCAGCTCACAGGGGGCTACAGATACGCAGTATTTT.

This clonotype was observed a handful of times. The gene calls are TRBV20-1 and TRBJ2-2; 7 nucleotides align to TRBD1. The CDR3 runs 16 residues. In germline, CDR1 is DFQATT, CDR2 SNEGSKA (reference sequence). Trimming took 6 bases from V and 0 from J; bases not matched to a gene: 10. Here the CDR3 reads CSADNRDSSNTGELFF. The CDR3 DNA reads TGCAGTGCGGACAACAGGGACAGCTCGAACACCGGGGAGCTGTTTTTT.

The genes are TRBV11-2 and TRBJ2-1; D not resolved. V lost 5 bases, J lost 1 base, and 15 bases lay in between. The CDR3 extends over 16 amino acids. Germline-derived CDR1 and CDR2 are SGHAT and FQNNGV. In DNA form, the CDR3 reads TGTGCCAGCAGCCTTGACTTCTCTTCTTCCTACAATGAGCAGTTCTTC. Amino acid sequence: CASSLDFSSSYNEQFF.

This clonotype was seen at least ten times. V is TRBV18 and J is TRBJ2-7, with D unresolved. This CDR3 is 13 amino acids long. V lost 2 bases and J lost 6, with 11 bases in between. Looked up from germline, CDR1 is KGHSH and CDR2 is LQKENI. DNA for the CDR3: TGTGCCAGCTCACCAGGTTCAGGTTCCGAGCAGTACGTC. Translation: CASSPGSGSEQYV.

This clonotype came up a few times. The genes are TRBV19 and TRBJ2-2; the D is unclear. From germline, CDR1 is LNHDA and CDR2 SQIVND (reference sequence). The CDR3 consists of 12 residues. V dropped 6 bases and J dropped 4 bases, with 6 bases sitting between them. In nucleotides, the CDR3 is TGTGCCAGTAGGACATTCACCGGGGAGCTGTTTTTT. Residues: CASRTFTGELFF.

The chain uses TRBV7-9 and TRBJ1-5; no definite D call. The CDR3 runs 13 residues. Germline CDR1 SEHNR, CDR2 FQNEAQ (reference sequence). Trimming took off 5 bases at V and 7 bases at J, with 12 bases between the two ends. The chain's CDR3 is CASSQGLQQPQHF. In DNA form, the CDR3 reads TGTGCCAGCAGCCAAGGGCTACAACAGCCCCAGCATTTT.

The CDR3 nucleotides are TGTGCCAGCAGCTTAGGGTCAGTCACGGAGCAGTTCTTC. Its protein product is CASSLGSVTEQFF. The rearrangement uses TRBV7-9 and TRBJ2-1; no clear D. This CDR3 comprises 13 residues. Trimming took 1 base from V and 10 from J, leaving 11 bases between them. Germline CDR1 SEHNR, CDR2 FQNEAQ (reference sequence).

On this clonotype: An end of the junction does not agree with germline; a read error may underlie this. V gene TRBV2 combines with J gene TRBJ1-5, with a possible D match to TRBD1 (6 bases). The CDR3 length is 15 residues. CDR1 SNHLY and CDR2 FYNNEI come from the germline V gene. In nucleotides, the CDR3 is TGTGCCAGCAGTGGGAGGGGGATTAGCGGACAGCCCAAGCATTTT. Residues: CASSGRGISGQPKHF.

The chain combines TRBV20-1 with TRBJ2-7; D not resolved. CDR1 DFQATT and CDR2 SNEGSKA come from the germline V gene (reference sequence). The CDR3 sequence is 13 residues long. Trimming shortened V by 4 bases and J by 1 base, and 11 bases separated the two germline ends. CDR3 bases: TGCAGTGCTAAGAACAGCGATTCCTACGAGCAGTACTTC. It encodes CSAKNSDSYEQYF.

The sample holds a few counts of this clonotype. This chain joins TRBV7-2 and TRBJ2-3; the D is unclear. Trimming removed 2 bases from V and 2 bases from J, with 11 bases in between. The CDR3 is 15 residues long. CDR1 and CDR2 from the germline V gene are SGHTA and FQGNSA. The CDR3 DNA sequence: TGTGCCAGCAGCTTATTTGGTCTGCCCACAGATACGCAGTATTTT. Protein product: CASSLFGLPTDTQYF.

V gene TRBV20-1 combines with J gene TRBJ2-7; possibly TRBD1 or TRBD2 for D (5 bases each). The germline gives CDR1 DFQATT, CDR2 SNEGSKA (reference sequence). V was shortened by 5 bases and J by 3 bases, with 8 bases between the two germline ends. This CDR3 spans 11 amino acids. The CDR3 coding sequence is TGCAGTGCTCTGAGGGGCTACGAGCAGTACTTC. Its translation: CSALRGYEQYF.

The chain employs TRBV24-1 and TRBJ2-3; either TRBD1 or TRBD2 may fit D (7 bases each). Germline lookup yields CDR1 KGHDR and CDR2 SFDVKD. V was shortened by 1 base and J by 8 bases, with 18 bases between the two germline ends. The CDR3 consists of 16 residues. CDR3 amino acids: CATSDFRQGGRGTQYF. The CDR3 DNA reads TGTGCCACCAGTGATTTCCGACAGGGTGGGAGGGGTACGCAGTATTTT.

Ten or more counts support this clonotype. Its ends do not fully match the called genes, so a read error is possible. This chain links TRBV10-3 with TRBJ2-1; the D gene is possibly TRBD1 (6 bases). The CDR3 spans 11 residues. CDR1 and CDR2 from the germline V gene are ENHRY and SYGVKD. This CDR3 is CAISSDSTPVF. CDR3 nucleotide sequence: TGTGCCATCAGCTCGGACAGTACACCGGTCTTC.

The chain combines TRBV5-1 with TRBJ1-1; 7 bases fit TRBD1. The V segment lost 6 bases and the J segment 5 bases; nucleotides outside the gene matches: 13. From germline, CDR1 is SGHRS and CDR2 YFSETQ. The CDR3 extends over 15 amino acids. The CDR3 protein is CASMKGQWGKTEAFF. The CDR3 nucleotides are TGCGCCAGCATGAAGGGACAGTGGGGGAAGACTGAAGCTTTCTTT.